The 2 T cell receptor beta chains below were found in one sample sequenced in a study of blood T cell repertoires in COVID-19. Profiled with immunoSEQ multiplex PCR; TCRdb holds only in-frame clones, not every one. The top ten clones hold 3.5% to 4% of a sample with approximately 220,000 clones, around four fifths of them seen once. Sequenced input: PBMCs or T cells enriched from blood (not recorded which). Source of these receptors: a woman in her forties who had been exposed to COVID-19.

The J gene is TRBJ1-1, the V gene TRBV7-9, with a weak D call TRBD1 (6 bases). Germline-derived CDR1 and CDR2 are SEHNR and FQNEAQ (reference sequence). V shed 1 base and J shed 1 base, with 10 bases lying between them. CDR3 length: 15 amino acids. CDR3 sequence reads: CASSLGGQKNTEAFF. The CDR3 region has the DNA TGTGCCAGCAGCTTAGGTGGACAGAAGAACACTGAAGCTTTCTTT.

This chain links TRBV6-5 with TRBJ2-2; D possibly corresponds to TRBD2 (5 bases). Trimming stripped 10 bases from V and 2 bases from J, with 14 bases between. Germline CDR1 is MNHEY and CDR2 is SVGAGI. The CDR3 length is 14 residues. CDR3 in amino acids: CATTPLANTGELFF. The CDR3 DNA is TGTGCCACCACCCCCCTAGCTAACACCGGGGAGCTGTTTTTT.